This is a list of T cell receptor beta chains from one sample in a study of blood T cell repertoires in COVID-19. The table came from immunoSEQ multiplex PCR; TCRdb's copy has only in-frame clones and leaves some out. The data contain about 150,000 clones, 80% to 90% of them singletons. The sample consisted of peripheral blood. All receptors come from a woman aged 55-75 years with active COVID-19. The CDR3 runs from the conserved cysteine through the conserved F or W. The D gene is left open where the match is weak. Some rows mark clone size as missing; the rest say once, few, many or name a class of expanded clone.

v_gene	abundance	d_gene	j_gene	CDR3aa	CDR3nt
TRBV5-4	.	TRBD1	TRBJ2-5	CASSLGGQGGETQYF	TGTGCCAGCAGCTTGGGGGGACAGGGAGGGGAGACCCAGTACTTC
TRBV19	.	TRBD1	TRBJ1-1	CASSAQDRAGAEAFF	TGTGCCAGTAGTGCCCAGGACAGGGCGGGGGCTGAAGCTTTCTTT
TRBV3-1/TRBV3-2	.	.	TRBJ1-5	CASSRVNQPQHF	TGTGCCAGCAGCCGTGTAAATCAGCCCCAGCATTTT
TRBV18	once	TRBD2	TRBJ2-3	CASSNGTKLAGHYTDTQYF	TGTGCCAGCTCAAACGGAACTAAACTAGCGGGACACTACACAGATACGCAGTATTTT
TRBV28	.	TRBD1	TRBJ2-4	CASGRQGADKNIQYF	TGTGCCAGCGGACGACAGGGGGCAGACAAAAACATTCAGTACTTC
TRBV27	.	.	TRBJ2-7	CASSPRTGSSYEQYF	TGTGCCAGCAGTCCAAGGACGGGAAGCTCCTACGAGCAGTACTTC
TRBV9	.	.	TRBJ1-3	CASSPGGNTIYF	TGTGCCAGCAGCCCCGGGGGAAACACCATATATTTT
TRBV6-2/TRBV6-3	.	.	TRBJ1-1	CASSYRGGTEAFF	TGTGCCAGCAGTTACAGGGGGGGAACTGAAGCTTTCTTT
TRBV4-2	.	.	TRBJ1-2	CASSHGSAYGYTF	TGTGCCAGCAGCCACGGGTCCGCCTATGGCTACACCTTC
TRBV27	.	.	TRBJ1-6	CASSMSTNSPLHF	TGTGCCAGCAGTATGTCTACTAATTCACCCCTCCACTTT
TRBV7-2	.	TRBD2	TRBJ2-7	CASSPRVGSGVSYEQYF	TGTGCCAGCAGCCCTCGCGTAGGTAGCGGGGTCTCCTACGAGCAGTACTTC
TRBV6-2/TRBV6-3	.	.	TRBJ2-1	CASSSWGARHNEQFF	TGTGCCAGCAGTTCTTGGGGAGCGCGACACAATGAGCAGTTCTTC
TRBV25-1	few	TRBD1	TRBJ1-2	CASSESGTANYGYTF	TGTGCCAGCAGTGAATCGGGGACAGCTAACTATGGCTACACCTTC
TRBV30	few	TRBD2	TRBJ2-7	CAWSVLRGRRAYEQYF	TGTGCCTGGAGTGTACTTCGCGGGAGACGCGCCTACGAGCAGTACTTC
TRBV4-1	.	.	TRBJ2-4	CASSQATLGVNIQYF	TGCGCCAGCAGCCAGGCCACTCTCGGGGTAAACATTCAGTACTTC